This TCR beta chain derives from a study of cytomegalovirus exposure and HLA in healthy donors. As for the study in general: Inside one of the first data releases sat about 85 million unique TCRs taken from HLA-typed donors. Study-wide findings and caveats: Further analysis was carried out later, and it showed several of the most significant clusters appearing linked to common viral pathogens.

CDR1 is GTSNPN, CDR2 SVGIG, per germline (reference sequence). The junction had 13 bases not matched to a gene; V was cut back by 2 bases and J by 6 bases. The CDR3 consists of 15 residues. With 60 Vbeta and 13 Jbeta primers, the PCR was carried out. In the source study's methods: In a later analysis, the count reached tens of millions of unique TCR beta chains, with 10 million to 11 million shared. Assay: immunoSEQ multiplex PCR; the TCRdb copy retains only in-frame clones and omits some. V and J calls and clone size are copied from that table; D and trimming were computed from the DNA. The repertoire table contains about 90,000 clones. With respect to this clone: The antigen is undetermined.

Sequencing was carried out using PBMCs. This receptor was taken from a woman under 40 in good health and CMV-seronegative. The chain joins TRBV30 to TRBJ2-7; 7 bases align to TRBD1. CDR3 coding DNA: TGTGCCTGGAGTCTTGGGACAGTCTCCGTTCGCGAGCAGTACTTC. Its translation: CAWSLGTVSVREQYF. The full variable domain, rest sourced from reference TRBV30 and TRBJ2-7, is SQTIHQWPATLVQPVGSPLSLECTVEGTSNPNLYWYRQAAGRGLQLLFYSVGIGQISSEVPQNLSASRPQDRQFILSSKKLLLSDSGFYLCAWSLGTVSVREQYFGPGTRLTVT.